The 11 T cell receptor beta chains listed next were all sequenced from one sample in a study of cytomegalovirus exposure and HLA in healthy donors. The primer mix had 60 Vbeta and 13 Jbeta primers. The table came from immunoSEQ multiplex PCR; TCRdb's copy has only in-frame clones and leaves some out. This sample has 200,000 to 250,000 clones, with more than 70% found just once. The sample was PBMCs. The receptor set was obtained from a human donor in good health.

This rearrangement joins TRBV6-5 to TRBJ2-3; TRBD2 matches at 9 bases. Germline CDR1 reads MNHEY; CDR2 reads SVGAGI. The CDR3 extends over 15 amino acids. V gave up 6 bases and J gave up 11 bases; unmatched junction bases: 15. Here the CDR3 reads CASRPTSGGRDGQYF. The CDR3 DNA is TGTGCCAGCAGGCCGACTAGCGGAGGCCGCGACGGGCAGTATTTT.

The chain has TRBV7-9 and TRBJ1-5, with unresolved D. The V end lost 5 bases, the J end lost 6 bases, and 11 bases lay between the germline ends. Germline V lookup: CDR1 SEHNR, CDR2 FQNEAQ (reference sequence). The CDR3 extends over 13 amino acids. CDR3: CASSDAGLQPQHF. In DNA form, the CDR3 reads TGTGCCAGCAGCGACGCGGGTCTTCAGCCCCAGCATTTT. Full variable domain (remainder filled in from reference TRBV7-9 and TRBJ1-5): DTGVSQNPRHKITKRGQNVTFRCDPISEHNRLYWYRQTLGQGPEFLTYFQNEAQLEKSRLLSDRFSAERPKGSFSTLEIQRTEQGDSAMYLCASSDAGLQPQHFGDGTRLSIL.

This chain uses TRBV18 with TRBJ1-2; weak D call: TRBD1 (5 bases). Germline values: CDR1 KGHSH, CDR2 LQKENI. The CDR3 length is 14 residues. V shed 3 bases and J shed 2 bases, with 10 bases lying between them. The CDR3 DNA reads TGTGCCAGCTCACCGGGGCCCACCAACTATGGCTACACCTTC. This gives the protein CASSPGPTNYGYTF.

This CDR3 is CASSLSGLAGDSEQYF. Written as DNA, the CDR3 is TGTGCCAGCAGCCTAAGCGGACTAGCGGGAGATTCCGAGCAGTACTTC. The chain joins TRBV4-2 to TRBJ2-7; 13 nucleotides align to TRBD2. The V gene end was trimmed by 4 bases and the J gene end by 6 bases; junction bases not matched to a gene: 9. Germline CDR1 is LGHNA and CDR2 is YNFKEQ. The CDR3 covers 16 residues.

CDR3: CASSEAMAAGIYGYTF. The CDR3, as DNA: TGTGCCAGCAGTGAAGCGATGGCAGCAGGCATCTATGGCTACACCTTC. This chain links TRBV6-1 with TRBJ1-2; D remains unclear. This CDR3 has 16 amino acids. Trimming cost V 0 bases and J 4 bases, with 15 bases left between them. Germline values: CDR1 MNHNS, CDR2 SASEGT.

The chain carries TRBV27 and TRBJ1-4; D is undetermined. Trimming removed 7 bases at V and 2 bases at J, with 8 bases between. Germline CDR1 MNHEY, CDR2 SMNVEV (reference sequence). The CDR3 covers 13 residues. The DNA for the CDR3 is TGTGCCAGCATGGCCAGGACTAATGAAAAACTGTTTTTT. Translating it yields CASMARTNEKLFF.

The rearrangement uses TRBV4-1 and TRBJ2-3, with 7 bases fitting TRBD1. The CDR3 is 16 amino acids. Per the germline V gene, CDR1 is MGHRA and CDR2 is YSYEKL. Trimming took 2 bases from V and 3 from J; bases not matched to a gene: 8. In DNA, the CDR3 is TGCGCCAGCAGCCAATTCCACGGACAGGTGACAGATACGCAGTATTTT. This encodes CASSQFHGQVTDTQYF.

The chain employs TRBV7-2 and TRBJ2-1; no clear D gene. Germline CDR1 reads SGHTA; CDR2 reads FQGNSA. With 2 bases removed from V and 0 bases from J, the gap between germline ends came to 14 bases. This CDR3 has 17 residues. CDR3 sequence: CASSLSLAQTSYNEQFF. The CDR3 region has the DNA TGTGCCAGCAGCTTATCTCTTGCGCAAACCTCCTACAATGAGCAGTTCTTC. Full variable domain (rest looked up from reference TRBV7-2 and TRBJ2-1): GAGVSQSPSNKVTEKGKDVELRCDPISGHTALYWYRQSLGQGLEFLIYFQGNSAPDKSGLPSDRFSAERTGGSVSTLTIQRTQQEDSAVYLCASSLSLAQTSYNEQFFGPGTRLTVL.

The chain links TRBV13 to TRBJ1-3; the D is unclear. Trimming shortened V by 5 bases and J by 0 bases, and 5 bases separated the two germline ends. In germline, CDR1 is PRHDT, CDR2 FYEKMQ (reference sequence). The CDR3 sequence is 13 residues long. Here the CDR3 DNA reads TGTGCCAGCAGCGTGCGCTCTGGAAACACCATATATTTT. This gives the protein CASSVRSGNTIYF.

The V and J genes are TRBV7-6 and TRBJ1-6; D possibly corresponds to TRBD1 (5 bases). Germline loops: CDR1 SGHVS, CDR2 FNYEAQ. V was trimmed by 5 bases and J by 7 bases, leaving 6 bases between them. This CDR3 is 12 amino acids long. The CDR3 nucleotides are TGTGCCAGCAGCCGGGGGAATTCACCCCTCCACTTT. Its translation: CASSRGNSPLHF.

The gene calls are TRBV28 and TRBJ1-2; TRBD1 matches 9 bases. The V gene's germline CDR1 is MDHEN and CDR2 SYDVKM. The V segment lost 7 bases and the J segment 7 bases; nucleotides outside the gene matches: 7. The CDR3 loop spans 13 amino acids. CDR3 residues: CASNPGQGFGYTF. The CDR3 bases are TGTGCCAGCAACCCCGGACAGGGGTTTGGCTACACCTTC.